Listed below are T cell receptor beta chains from one sample, sequenced in a study of response to subunit inactivated influenza vaccine. TCRdb reanalysed the RT-PCR reads using MiXCR and keeps one entry per CDR3 protein. The sample holds 500,000 to 550,000 distinct CDR3 sequences, approximately 7.6% seen once. Sample: PBMCs from blood, taken about 24 months after vaccination. The receptors derive from a man in his fifties or sixties who received an inactivated influenza vaccine. The CDR3 runs from the conserved cysteine through the conserved F or W. A D gene is named only where the DNA matches it firmly. Clone size is given for some rows only: seen once, a few or many times, or a class if the clone is expanded.

j_gene,v_gene,abundance,d_gene,CDR3nt,CDR3aa
TRBJ2-1,TRBV4-3,-,-,TGCGCCAGCAGCCAAGATCCCGTCGTCTACAATGAGCAGTTCTTC,CASSQDPVVYNEQFF
TRBJ2-7,TRBV10-3,few,-,TGTGCCATCAGTGACCGGGGAATGGGGCAGTACTTC,CAISDRGMGQYF
TRBJ2-1,TRBV30,few,TRBD2,TGTGCCTGCAGCAGCGGGAGATTCTATGAGCAGTTCTTC,CACSSGRFYEQFF
TRBJ1-4,TRBV4-3,-,TRBD1,TGCGCCAGCAGCCTGAATCTGGGACAGCGTAATGAAAAACTGTTTTTT,CASSLNLGQRNEKLFF
TRBJ2-3,TRBV6-1,-,TRBD2,TGTGCCACTACTAGCGGGAGAACAGATACGCAGTATTTT,CATTSGRTDTQYF
TRBJ2-3,TRBV4-1,many,-,TGCGCCAGCAGCCTGGGGTGGAGGGACGATACGCAGTATTTT,CASSLGWRDDTQYF
TRBJ2-1,TRBV10-3,few,-,TGTGCCATCAGTGCGGGAAGGAATGAGCAGTTCTTC,CAISAGRNEQFF
TRBJ1-1,TRBV28,-,-,TGTGCCAGCAGATTTGGGGACACTGAAGCTTTCTTT,CASRFGDTEAFF
TRBJ2-5,TRBV7-9,-,-,TGTGCCAGCAGCCGTACGCACCAAGAGACCCAGTACTTC,CASSRTHQETQYF
TRBJ2-3,TRBV7-2,many,-,TGTGCCAGCAGCTTATCCATGAGTATCACAGATACGCAGTATTTT,CASSLSMSITDTQYF
TRBJ2-5,TRBV10-3,-,-,TGTGCCATCAGTGAGTCTCAGTGGGGCCAAGAGACCCAGTACTTC,CAISESQWGQETQYF
TRBJ1-1,TRBV4-3,many,-,TGCGCCAGCAGCCAAGCTTTATACCGGGGCGGGACTGAAGCTTTCTTT,CASSQALYRGGTEAFF
TRBJ2-7,TRBV7-2,few,-,TGTGCCAGCACCCTTAGCAGGGAGTCCTACGAGCAGTACTTC,CASTLSRESYEQYF
TRBJ2-7,TRBV5-5,few,TRBD1,TGTGCCAGCAGCTCCATGGGACAGCAATACGAGCAGTACTTC,CASSSMGQQYEQYF
TRBJ1-1,TRBV5-1,many,TRBD1,TGCGCCAGCAGCCAGGGACAGGGGGGGCGGAACACTGAAGCTTTCTTT,CASSQGQGGRNTEAFF
TRBJ1-6,TRBV6-2/TRBV6-3,few,TRBD1,TGTGCCAGCAGTTCCTCACTCCAAGACAGGGTTCATACCAGAAATTCACCCCTCCACTTT,CASSSSLQDRVHTRNSPLHF
TRBJ1-1,TRBV5-1,many,-,TGCGCCAGCAGCCCAACTGGGACCGTAGGCACTGAAGCTTTCTTT,CASSPTGTVGTEAFF
TRBJ1-1,TRBV12-3/TRBV12-4,many,-,TGTGCCAGCAGTTCCCAGACACCCATTGTTCCCACTGAAGCTTTCTTT,CASSSQTPIVPTEAFF
TRBJ2-7,TRBV6-5,few,TRBD1,TGTGCCAGCAGTTACTCGCGGACAGGGGTTGGCGAGCAGTACTTC,CASSYSRTGVGEQYF
TRBJ1-6,TRBV7-6,many,-,TGTGCCAGCAGCTTAAGGCCGGGAGGTAATTCACCCCTCCACTTT,CASSLRPGGNSPLHF
TRBJ1-5,TRBV2,many,-,TGTGCCAGCAGTGAGGAGGGAAATCAGCCCCAGCATTTT,CASSEEGNQPQHF
TRBJ2-3,TRBV20-1,-,TRBD1,TGCAGTGCTAGCTTGACAGGGGGGACAGATACGCAGTATTTT,CSASLTGGTDTQYF
TRBJ2-1,TRBV6-2/TRBV6-3,-,-,TGTGCCAGCAGTTACACGCACAATGAGCAGTTCTTC,CASSYTHNEQFF
TRBJ1-1,TRBV18,many,-,TGTGCCAGCTCACCTCCACTCTTGGGGATAATGAACACTGAAGCTTTCTTT,CASSPPLLGIMNTEAFF
TRBJ2-1,TRBV2,-,TRBD2,TGTGCCAGCAGTGAAGCGCCTGGTAGCGGGACGATATTCTCCTACAATGAGCAGTTCTTC,CASSEAPGSGTIFSYNEQFF
TRBJ2-5,TRBV5-6,few,TRBD1,TGTGCCAGCAGCCCTCCCGGGACAGCCCAAGAGACCCAGTACTTC,CASSPPGTAQETQYF
TRBJ1-5,TRBV12-3/TRBV12-4,few,-,TGTGCCAGCAGTTTCGATCACAGGGTGGGCAATCAGCCCCAGCATTTT,CASSFDHRVGNQPQHF
TRBJ2-5,TRBV9,few,TRBD2,TGTGCCAGCAGCGTTGGGGGACTACCAGAGACCCAGTACTTC,CASSVGGLPETQYF
TRBJ2-3,TRBV5-5,-,TRBD1,TGTGCCAGCAGCTTACGGGACAGGGTAACAGATACGCAGTATTTT,CASSLRDRVTDTQYF
TRBJ2-7,TRBV20-1,-,TRBD1,TGCAGTGCTAGAACACACAGGGGCTCCTACGAGCAGTACTTC,CSARTHRGSYEQYF
TRBJ1-4,TRBV27,few,-,TGTGCCAGCAGTTTCTCAGGAATAGGGGAAAAACTGTTTTTT,CASSFSGIGEKLFF
TRBJ2-4,TRBV19,many,TRBD1,TGTGCCAGTAGTAGACGGAGGAATGAGGGGGCTTTCAAAAACATTCAGTACTTC,CASSRRRNEGAFKNIQYF
TRBJ1-5,TRBV4-2,few,TRBD1,TGTGCCAGCAGCCAGGGACAGGATTCGGAGCCCCAGCATTTT,CASSQGQDSEPQHF
TRBJ1-4,TRBV20-1,many,-,TGCAGTGCGGCCGGGACGTTCCGGGAAAAACTGTTTTTT,CSAAGTFREKLFF
TRBJ1-2,TRBV7-2,few,-,TGTGCCAGCAGCTCGGTAGATCTCTTC,CASSSVDLF
TRBJ2-7,TRBV6-2/TRBV6-3,few,-,TGTGCCAGCGTCCCCGGCGGAACCTACGAGCAGTACTTC,CASVPGGTYEQYF
TRBJ1-6,TRBV11-2,few,-,TGTGCCAGCAGAATAGGAGTAACGAATTCACCCCTCCACTTT,CASRIGVTNSPLHF
TRBJ2-3,TRBV20-1,many,TRBD2,TGCAGTGCTAGTCGCCTAGCGGGGATACCCACAGATACGCAGTATTTT,CSASRLAGIPTDTQYF
TRBJ1-4,TRBV11-2,many,-,TGTGCCAGCAGCTTGGGCGGAGCTTTAGGGGAAAAACTGTTTTTT,CASSLGGALGEKLFF
TRBJ2-5,TRBV25-1,many,TRBD2,TGTGCCAGCAGTGAACGTAGTCTAGCGGGTGCAGAGACCCAGTACTTC,CASSERSLAGAETQYF
TRBJ1-2,TRBV4-2,few,TRBD1,TGTGCCAGCAGCCCGGGGACAGGACCTAACTATGGCTACACCTTC,CASSPGTGPNYGYTF